This T cell receptor (beta chain) was captured in a study of T cell repertoires in cytomegalovirus infection. Turning to the study itself: Public TCR beta signatures marked donors with CMV infection and the matching HLA.

This clonotype was detected only a few times. Its matching antigen is unknown. From germline, CDR1 is LGHNT and CDR2 FRNRAP. The length of the CDR3 is 14 residues. Losses at the gene ends were 6 bases for V and 4 bases for J; bases not matched to a gene: 8. General study findings and limits: Clonotype analysis showed dominance of the ex vivo response by HLA-C-restricted CMV-specific TCR beta clonotypes. Totalled public TCR beta family frequency picked out people who carried CMV plus the relevant HLA.

TCRdb itself ran the reads through MiXCR, one entry per CDR3 protein. The sample consists of about 460,000 distinct CDR3 sequences, 11% of them appearing once. The sample was PBMCs. This receptor was obtained from a human donor in good health (CMV status not recorded). Some clones in this sample may be carry-over from other donors' samples. The chain is built from TRBV12-5 and TRBJ1-2; 7 bases line up with TRBD1. In nucleotides, the CDR3 is TGTGCTAGTGGCCCCGGGACAGTTTCCTATGGCTACACCTTC. This gives the protein CASGPGTVSYGYTF.